A single sample is the source of the 18 T cell receptor beta chains below, sequenced in a study of T-cell memory formation after mild COVID-19. TCRdb reprocessed the 5' RACE reads via MiXCR and lists one record per CDR3 protein. The sample has around 80,000 distinct CDR3 sequences, 13% seen once; the top ten hold roughly two fifths. The sequenced sample was PBMCs or a T cell subset sorted from them (not recorded which). Receptors were obtained from a man aged 18-30 years who had mild COVID-19 (a few samples of this study predate the infection). Cell type and time point are not known.

There are a few counts of this clonotype. The rearrangement links TRBV4-1 to TRBJ2-5, with 8 bases matching TRBD2. Germline-derived CDR1 and CDR2 are MGHRA and YSYEKL. J lost 5 bases, V lost 3 bases, and 8 bases had no gene match. This CDR3 has 15 residues. The CDR3 nucleotides read TGCGCCAGCAGCCAGTCGGGGGGGGCCTTGGAGACCCAGTACTTC. It translates to CASSQSGGALETQYF.

This clonotype was observed a handful of times. The chain couples TRBV7-2 to TRBJ1-2; no clear D gene. This CDR3 contains 12 residues. Trimming shortened V by 7 bases and J by 2 bases, and 8 bases separated the two germline ends. CDR1 is SGHTA and CDR2 is FQGNSA in the germline V gene. The CDR3 coding sequence is TGTGCCAGCACCTTTTCCAACTATGGCTACACCTTC. This encodes CASTFSNYGYTF.

The chain employs TRBV3-2 and TRBJ1-2; TRBD1 reflects the table's D call only, with no check against the DNA. TRBV3-2 constitutes a pseudogene. CDR3 length: 16 amino acids. The chain's CDR3 is CASSQAPTGQCYGYTF. DNA of the CDR3: TGTGCCAGCAGCCAAGCCCCTACGGGACAGTGCTATGGCTACACCTTC.

The rearrangement links TRBV5-1 to TRBJ1-6, with a weak D call TRBD1 (5 bases). The CDR3 runs 16 residues. Germline CDR1 is SGHRS and CDR2 is YFSETQ. The ends were cut back, 2 bases at V and 2 bases at J, with 11 bases in the middle. The CDR3 region is CASSLRGEPYNSPLHF. The CDR3 DNA reads as TGCGCCAGCAGCTTAAGAGGGGAGCCCTATAATTCACCCCTCCACTTT.

The chain employs TRBV20-1 and TRBJ1-2; 10 bases line up with TRBD1. The CDR3 runs to 15 residues. CDR1 and CDR2 from the germline V gene are DFQATT and SNEGSKA (reference sequence). V shed 5 bases, J shed 4 bases, and the junction held 10 bases outside the gene matches. Here the CDR3 reads CSAPSGTGDGYGYTF. The CDR3 nucleotides read TGCAGTGCTCCGTCAGGGACAGGGGACGGCTATGGCTACACCTTC.

In its sample, this clonotype was seen a few times. The chain joins TRBV29-1 to TRBJ2-3, with 10 bases identical to TRBD2. The CDR3 runs 15 residues. Germline V gene lookup returns CDR1 SQVTM and CDR2 ANQGSEA. J lost 1 base, V lost 4 bases, and 5 bases had no gene match. Here the CDR3 reads CSVVELAGRTDTQYF. CDR3 coding DNA: TGCAGCGTTGTCGAACTAGCGGGGCGCACAGATACGCAGTATTTT.

This clonotype appeared many times. The V call is TRBV6-5, the J call TRBJ2-3; D is possibly TRBD1 (5 bases). Germline V lookup: CDR1 MNHEY, CDR2 SVGAGI. Trimming stripped 5 bases from V and 1 base from J, with 10 bases between. The CDR3 runs 14 residues. CDR3 sequence (DNA): TGTGCCAGCAGTGGGTGGGGCGGCACAGATACGCAGTATTTT. Encoded protein: CASSGWGGTDTQYF.

The V gene is TRBV5-1, the J gene TRBJ2-2; TRBD2 aligns across 7 bases. This CDR3 is built from 13 residues. J was trimmed by 1 base and V by 10 bases; bases with no gene match: 4. CDR1 is SGHRS, CDR2 YFSETQ, per germline. The CDR3 here is CAAGDENTGELFF. CDR3 DNA: TGCGCCGCGGGGGACGAGAACACCGGGGAGCTGTTTTTT.

This clonotype was seen a few times. V usage is TRBV6-5 and J usage is TRBJ2-5, with 7 bases that match TRBD2. The CDR3 runs to 16 residues. The germline V gene has CDR1 MNHEY and CDR2 SVGAGI. V lost 7 bases and J lost 1; bases outside the gene matches: 12. The CDR3 region is CASTDVAGEGQETQYF. The DNA for the CDR3 is TGTGCCAGCACCGACGTAGCCGGGGAGGGCCAAGAGACCCAGTACTTC.

The rearrangement joins TRBV7-8 to TRBJ2-1; 7 bases line up with TRBD2. The CDR3 totals 14 residues. The germline V gene encodes CDR1 SGHVS and CDR2 FQNEAQ. The V and J ends lost 5 bases and 4 bases, in that order; junction bases with no gene match: 5. The CDR3 loop reads CASSLGTKYNEQFF. CDR3 DNA sequence: TGTGCCAGCAGCCTCGGGACTAAATACAATGAGCAGTTCTTC.

This clonotype was found many times. One end of the junction fails to match germline, which may point to a read error. The gene calls are TRBV7-7 and TRBJ2-1; 10 positions match TRBD2. CDR3 length: 15 amino acids. Germline CDR1 reads SSHAT; CDR2 reads FNYEAQ (reference sequence). CDR3: CASSSGLAAYNEQFF. In nucleotides, the CDR3 is TGTGCTAGCAGCTCCGGACTAGCGGCCTACAATGAGCAGTTCTTC.

The chain joins TRBV5-1 to TRBJ1-1; 11 bases line up with TRBD1. J lost 5 bases, V lost 3 bases, and 9 bases had no gene match. The CDR3 contains 16 residues. The V gene's germline CDR1 is SGHRS and CDR2 YFSETQ. The CDR3 loop is CASSSGQGASGTEAFF. CDR3 DNA: TGCGCCAGCAGCTCTGGACAGGGGGCCTCGGGGACTGAAGCTTTCTTT.

This clonotype came up many times. The chain carries TRBV24-1 and TRBJ1-2, with no clear D. The germline V gene encodes CDR1 KGHDR and CDR2 SFDVKD. The CDR3 is 13 residues long. Trimming shortened V by 4 bases and J by 3 bases, and 8 bases separated the two germline ends. CDR3: CATSETADYGYTF. DNA of the CDR3: TGTGCCACCAGTGAAACAGCAGACTATGGCTACACCTTC.

The chain is built from TRBV6-4 and TRBJ2-1, with 7 bases lining up with TRBD1. Germline V gene data show CDR1 as MRHNA and CDR2 as SNTAGT. This CDR3 comprises 12 residues. The V segment lost 6 bases and the J segment 12 bases; nucleotides outside the gene matches: 8. As DNA, the CDR3 is TGTGCCAGCAGCGAAGGGGGCCTGGGGCAGTTCTTC. Translating gives CASSEGGLGQFF.

This chain uses TRBV9 with TRBJ1-6, with TRBD1 as a possible D gene (6 bases). The V end lost 0 bases, the J end lost 6 bases, and 16 bases lay between the germline ends. CDR1 and CDR2 (germline): SGDLS, YYNGEE. The CDR3 is 17 amino acids. The CDR3 is CASSVGEGDAPNSPLHF. In DNA, the CDR3 is TGTGCCAGCAGCGTAGGTGAGGGGGACGCCCCTAATTCACCCCTCCACTTT.

This clonotype has at least ten counts. The chain combines TRBV7-9 with TRBJ2-7, with unresolved D. Per germline, CDR1 SEHNR and CDR2 FQNEAQ (reference sequence). This CDR3 has 12 amino acids. The ends were cut back, 5 bases at V and 4 bases at J, with 9 bases in the middle. CDR3 loop: CASSRGPYEQYV. DNA of the CDR3: TGTGCCAGCAGCCGTGGACCTTACGAGCAGTACGTC.

This clonotype was counted only a few times. This chain joins TRBV7-9 and TRBJ2-7, with a possible D match to TRBD1 (5 bases). From germline, CDR1 is SEHNR and CDR2 FQNEAQ (reference sequence). Trimming took off 1 base at V and 7 bases at J, with 14 bases between the two ends. There are 14 residues in the CDR3. The CDR3 nucleotides are TGTGCCAGCAGCTTAGAGACAAGGGGAACGGAGCAGTACTTC. Translation gives CASSLETRGTEQYF.

The chain uses TRBV4-2 and TRBJ2-7; either TRBD1 or TRBD2 may fit D (6 bases each). The ends were cut back, 4 bases at V and 2 bases at J, with 15 bases in the middle. The CDR3 has 15 residues. CDR1 is LGHNA and CDR2 is YNFKEQ in the germline V gene. The chain's CDR3 is CASSPGVRGPYEQYF. The CDR3 nucleotides are TGTGCCAGCAGCCCCGGGGTCCGGGGGCCCTACGAGCAGTACTTC.